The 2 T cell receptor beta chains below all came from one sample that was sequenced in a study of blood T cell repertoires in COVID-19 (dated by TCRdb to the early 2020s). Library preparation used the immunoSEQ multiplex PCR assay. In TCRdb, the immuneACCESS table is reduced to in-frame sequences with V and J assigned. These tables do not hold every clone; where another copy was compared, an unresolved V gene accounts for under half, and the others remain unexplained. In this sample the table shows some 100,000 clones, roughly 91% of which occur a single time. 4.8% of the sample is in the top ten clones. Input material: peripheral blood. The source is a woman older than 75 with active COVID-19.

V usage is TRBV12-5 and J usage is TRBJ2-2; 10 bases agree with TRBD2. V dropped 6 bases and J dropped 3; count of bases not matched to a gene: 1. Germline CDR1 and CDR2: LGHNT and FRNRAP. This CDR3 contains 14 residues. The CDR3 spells CASGAGGYTGELFF. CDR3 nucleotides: TGTGCTAGTGGAGCGGGAGGGTACACCGGGGAGCTGTTTTTT.

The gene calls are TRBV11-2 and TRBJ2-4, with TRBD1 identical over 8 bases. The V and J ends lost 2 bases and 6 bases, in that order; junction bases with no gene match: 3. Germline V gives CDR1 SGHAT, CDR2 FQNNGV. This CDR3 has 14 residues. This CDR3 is CASSLSDRGNIQYF. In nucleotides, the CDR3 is TGTGCCAGCAGCTTATCCGACAGGGGAAACATTCAGTACTTC. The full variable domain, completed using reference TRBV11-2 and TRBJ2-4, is EAGVAQSPRYKIIEKRQSVAFWCNPISGHATLYWYQQILGQGPKLLIQFQNNGVVDDSQLPKDRFSAERLKGVDSTLKIQPAKLEDSAVYLCASSLSDRGNIQYFGAGTRLSVL.